This T cell receptor beta chain was identified during a study of blood T cell repertoires in COVID-19. This CDR3 is 15 amino acids long. V lost 7 bases and J lost 2; bases outside the gene matches: 8. Germline V gene data show CDR1 as SNHLY and CDR2 as FYNNEI. Profiled with immunoSEQ multiplex PCR; TCRdb holds only in-frame clones, not every one. Seen here are 150,000 to 200,000 clones, around 81% observed once, and the top ten hold 0.9% to 0.95%. The specimen was peripheral blood. The chain carries TRBV2 and TRBJ1-5; 7 bases line up with TRBD1. This clonotype was obtained from a man aged 60 to 69 with COVID-19, enrolled during active disease. The CDR3 DNA is TGTGCCAGCAAACAGGGGAAAAACGGCAATCAGCCCCAGCATTTT. It translates to CASKQGKNGNQPQHF.